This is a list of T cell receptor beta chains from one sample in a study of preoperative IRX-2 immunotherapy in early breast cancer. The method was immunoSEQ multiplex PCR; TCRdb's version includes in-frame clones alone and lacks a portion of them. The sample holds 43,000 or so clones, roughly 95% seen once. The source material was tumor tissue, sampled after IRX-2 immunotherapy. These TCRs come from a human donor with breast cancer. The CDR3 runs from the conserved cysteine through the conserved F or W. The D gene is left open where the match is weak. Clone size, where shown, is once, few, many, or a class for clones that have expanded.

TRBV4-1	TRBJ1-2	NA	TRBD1	TGCGCCAGCAGCCAAGTGGGGTCGGACAGGGAGGGCTACACCTTC	CASSQVGSDREGYTF
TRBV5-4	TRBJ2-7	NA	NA	TGTGCCAGCAGCTTGGGTACCGAGCAGTACTTC	CASSLGTEQYF
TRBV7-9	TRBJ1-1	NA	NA	TGTGCCAGCAGCTTGCACAAGAACACTGAAGCTTTCTTT	CASSLHKNTEAFF
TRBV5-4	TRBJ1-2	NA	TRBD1	TGTGCCAGCAGCTTGGGGGACAGGGGGCTTGGCTACACCTTC	CASSLGDRGLGYTF
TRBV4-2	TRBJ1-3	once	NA	TGTGCCAGCAGCCAAGGACCTCCTCGATCCTCTGGAAACACCATATATTTT	CASSQGPPRSSGNTIYF
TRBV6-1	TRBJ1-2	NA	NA	TGTGCCAGCAGTGAACAGTCAGATTACTATGGCTACACCTTC	CASSEQSDYYGYTF
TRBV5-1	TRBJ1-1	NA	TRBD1	TGCGCCAGCAGCTTGGGGGCAGGGGGCCGACTTGAAGCTTTCTTT	CASSLGAGGRLEAFF
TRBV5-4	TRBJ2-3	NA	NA	TGTGCCAGCAGCTATGAAATGAAAGCAGATACGCAGTATTTT	CASSYEMKADTQYF
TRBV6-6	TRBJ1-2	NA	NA	TGTGCCAGCAGTCCGGGACACGACTATGGCTACACCTTC	CASSPGHDYGYTF
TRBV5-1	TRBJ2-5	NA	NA	TGCGCCAGCAGCTTGGCCGACCCTATAGAGACCCAGTACTTC	CASSLADPIETQYF
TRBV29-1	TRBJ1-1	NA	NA	TGCAGCGTCCTGATCTTAGGGGGGCCGAACACTGAAGCTTTCTTT	CSVLILGGPNTEAFF
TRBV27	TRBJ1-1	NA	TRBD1	TGTGCCAGCAGTTTAATCGTCAGGGGGCGGACAGAAGCTTTCTTT	CASSLIVRGRTEAFF
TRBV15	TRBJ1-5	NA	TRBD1	TGTGCCACCAGCAGAGGACAGGGGAATTACAATCAGCCCCAGCATTTT	CATSRGQGNYNQPQHF
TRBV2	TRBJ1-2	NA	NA	TGTGCCAGCAGTCAAACTCGGACAGCTAACTATGGCTACACCTTC	CASSQTRTANYGYTF
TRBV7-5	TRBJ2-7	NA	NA	TGTGCCAGATCCGCCTCCGGGACTAATGCCGAGCAGTACTTC	CARSASGTNAEQYF
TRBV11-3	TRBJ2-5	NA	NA	TGTGCCAGCAGCTCTTGGACTGGCCTTGGAAGGGAGACCCAGTACTTC	CASSSWTGLGRETQYF
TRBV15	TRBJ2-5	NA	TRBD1	TGTGCCACCAGCAGTGAACCGGGACAGGCTTTGCCCCAGTACTTC	CATSSEPGQALPQYF
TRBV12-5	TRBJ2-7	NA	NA	TGTGCTAGTGGTAGACGTATTACAGGGCTCGAGCAGTACTTC	CASGRRITGLEQYF
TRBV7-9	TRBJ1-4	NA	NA	TGTGCCAGCAGCCCCAGCCGAGGGAAACTGTTTTTT	CASSPSRGKLFF
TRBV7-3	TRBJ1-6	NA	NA	TGTGCCAGCAGCTTGAAGAGGGTAAATTCACCCCTCCACTTT	CASSLKRVNSPLHF
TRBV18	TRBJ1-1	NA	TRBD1	TGTGCCAGCTCACCCGGGACAGGGATAGGGAACACTGAAGCTTTCTTT	CASSPGTGIGNTEAFF
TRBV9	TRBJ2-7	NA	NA	TGTGCCAGCAGCGTAGGAGGGGGGCCCTACGAGCAGTACTTC	CASSVGGGPYEQYF
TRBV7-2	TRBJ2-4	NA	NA	TGTGCCAGCAGCTTAGTGGGAGGTAGAAGCATTCAGTACTTC	CASSLVGGRSIQYF
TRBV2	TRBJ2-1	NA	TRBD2	TGTGCCAGCACCGGACCCCTTACTAGCGGATTATACAATGAGCAGTTCTTC	CASTGPLTSGLYNEQFF
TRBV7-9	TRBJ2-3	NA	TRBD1	TGTGCCAGCAGCGTCACAGGGGCCGATACGCAGTATTTT	CASSVTGADTQYF
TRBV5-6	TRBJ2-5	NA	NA	TGTGCCAGCAGCTTGATGGGACCCACTCAAGAGACCCAGTACTTC	CASSLMGPTQETQYF
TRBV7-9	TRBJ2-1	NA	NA	TGTGCCAGCAGCTTATGGGGATACAATGAGCAGTTCTTC	CASSLWGYNEQFF
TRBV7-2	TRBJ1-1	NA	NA	TGTGCCAGCAGCTTCCAGCAGGACACTGAAGCTTTCTTT	CASSFQQDTEAFF
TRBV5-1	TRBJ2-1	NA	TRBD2	TGCGCCAGCACGGGGGGTTCCTACAATGAGCAGTTCTTC	CASTGGSYNEQFF